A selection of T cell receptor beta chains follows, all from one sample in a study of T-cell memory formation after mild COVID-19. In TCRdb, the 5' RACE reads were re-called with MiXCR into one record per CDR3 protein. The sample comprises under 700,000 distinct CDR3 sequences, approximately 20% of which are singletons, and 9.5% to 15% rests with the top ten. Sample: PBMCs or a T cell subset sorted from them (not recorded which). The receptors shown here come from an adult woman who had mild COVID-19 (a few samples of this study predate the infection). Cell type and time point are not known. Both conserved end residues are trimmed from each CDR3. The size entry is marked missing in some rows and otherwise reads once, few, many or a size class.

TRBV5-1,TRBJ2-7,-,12,ASSFTTVSSEQY
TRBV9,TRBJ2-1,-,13,ASSVASAGGNEQF
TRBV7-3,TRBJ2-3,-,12,ASSFQAGADTQY
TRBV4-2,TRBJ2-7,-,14,ASSQRTGAVTYEQY
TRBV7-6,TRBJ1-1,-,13,ASSAEPGSGTEAF
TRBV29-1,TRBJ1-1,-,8,SASGYEAF
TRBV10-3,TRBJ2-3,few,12,ATRLHERSDTQY
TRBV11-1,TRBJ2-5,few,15,ASSPRTSGWIQETQY
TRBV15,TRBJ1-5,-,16,ATSRDLGNIRGNQPQH
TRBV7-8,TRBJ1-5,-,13,ASSLSKRGLQPQH
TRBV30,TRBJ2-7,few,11,ACDRGRPYEQY
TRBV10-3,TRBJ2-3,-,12,AISESGELAAQY
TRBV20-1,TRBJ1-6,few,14,SAETGMLAYNSPLH
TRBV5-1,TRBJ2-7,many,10,ASSPRPYEQY
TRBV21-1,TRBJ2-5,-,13,ASSKPGQGWETQY
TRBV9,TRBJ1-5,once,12,ASSVSTGNQPQH
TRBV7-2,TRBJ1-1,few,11,ASSGGLNTEAF
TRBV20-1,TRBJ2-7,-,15,SARDPGQGFVGYEQY
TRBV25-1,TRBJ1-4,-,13,ASSAGVKANEKLF
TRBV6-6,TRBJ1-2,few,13,ASTYNRGRAYGYT
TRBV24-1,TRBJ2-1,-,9,ATTRGTEQL
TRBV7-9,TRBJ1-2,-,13,ASSLPYRRHYGYT
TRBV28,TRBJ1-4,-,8,ATWGSQLF
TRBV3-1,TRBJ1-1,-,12,ASSQGGANTEAF
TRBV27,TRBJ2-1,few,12,ASSFAGRNNEQF
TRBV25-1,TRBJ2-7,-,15,ASSGTSGSMMAYEQY